This passage covers 22 T cell receptor beta chains from one sample sequenced in a study of blood T cell repertoires in COVID-19. Sequenced by immunoSEQ multiplex PCR; TCRdb stores in-frame clones only, minus some. The sample carries some 160,000 clones, over 80% recorded once. Sequencing was done on a sample of peripheral blood. These TCRs come from a woman over 75 with COVID-19, enrolled during active disease.

The J gene is TRBJ2-3, the V gene TRBV11-3; D possibly corresponds to TRBD1 (5 bases). This CDR3 is built from 14 residues. Trimming pared 1 base from V and 2 bases from J, leaving 7 bases between. The germline gives CDR1 SGHNT, CDR2 YENEEA. The CDR3 DNA reads as TGTGCCAGCAGCTTAGGGGGCGACACAGATACGCAGTATTTT. It encodes CASSLGGDTDTQYF.

The gene calls are TRBV5-1 and TRBJ1-1; no clear D gene. The ends were cut back, 0 bases at V and 1 base at J, with 7 bases in the middle. This CDR3 contains 14 residues. Germline CDR1 is SGHRS and CDR2 is YFSETQ. The chain's CDR3 is CASSLVRGNTEAFF. CDR3 sequence (DNA): TGCGCCAGCAGCTTGGTTCGGGGGAACACTGAAGCTTTCTTT.

The J gene is TRBJ1-6, the V gene TRBV5-1; tentatively, D is TRBD1 (5 bases). Germline values: CDR1 SGHRS, CDR2 YFSETQ. The CDR3 extends over 15 amino acids. The V gene lost 4 bases and the J gene lost 7 bases, with 15 bases spanning the gap. CDR3 coding DNA: TGCGCCAGCAGCCTCGACTTGGGGGGGAATTCACCCCTCCACTTT. It encodes CASSLDLGGNSPLHF.

This clone was counted between two and nine times. The CDR3 is CASIDDTGELFF. DNA for the CDR3: TGTGCCAGCATTGACGACACCGGGGAGCTGTTTTTT. V usage is TRBV2 and J usage is TRBJ2-2; no clear D gene. Germline V gives CDR1 SNHLY, CDR2 FYNNEI. Trimming took 7 bases from V and 3 from J, leaving 6 bases between them. This CDR3 spans 12 amino acids.

The chain links TRBV3-1 (or the pseudogene TRBV3-2) to TRBJ1-2; TRBD1 matches 7 bases. The CDR3 is 15 amino acids. The ends lost 1 base at V and 5 bases at J; junction bases unmatched: 7. The germline CDR1 and CDR2 sequences are LGHDT and YNNKEL (reference sequence). CDR3 sequence: CASSQGWTGLYGYTF. The CDR3 DNA reads as TGTGCCAGCAGCCAAGGGTGGACAGGACTTTATGGCTACACCTTC.

CDR3 nucleotide sequence: TGTGCCAGCAGCAACGGGAGGGACACTGAAGCTTTCTTT. The encoded protein is CASSNGRDTEAFF. The genes are TRBV11-3 and TRBJ1-1; D call uncertain. Germline-derived CDR1 and CDR2 are SGHNT and YENEEA. The CDR3 sequence is 13 residues long. The V end lost 5 bases, the J end lost 3 bases, and 10 bases lay between the germline ends.

The chain couples TRBV28 to TRBJ1-1, with D perhaps TRBD1 (5 bases). Germline V gene data show CDR1 as MDHEN and CDR2 as SYDVKM. The V and J ends lost 3 bases and 8 bases respectively, with 16 bases between them. The CDR3 totals 14 residues. The CDR3 sequence: CASSFLGHYQEAFF. CDR3 nucleotides: TGTGCCAGCAGTTTCCTCGGACACTACCAGGAAGCTTTCTTT.

The chain is built from TRBV10-2 and TRBJ1-5, with D unresolved. The length of the CDR3 is 14 residues. Germline V gene lookup returns CDR1 WSHSY and CDR2 SAAADI. The germline V and J ends were trimmed by 3 bases and 7 bases, with 13 bases remaining between them. The DNA for the CDR3 is TGCGCCAGCAGTGATCCTTGGGGAGGCCAGCCCCAGCATTTT. This encodes CASSDPWGGQPQHF.

The gene calls are TRBV9 and TRBJ2-3; possible D gene TRBD2, 5 bases. The CDR3 totals 15 residues. Trimming cost V 4 bases and J 2 bases, with 14 bases left between them. The V gene's germline CDR1 is SGDLS and CDR2 YYNGEE. Written as DNA, the CDR3 is TGTGCCAGCAGCACGCGCGGAGGATCCACAGATACGCAGTATTTT. This translates into CASSTRGGSTDTQYF.

This clone was seen a single time. This chain links TRBV3-1 (or the pseudogene TRBV3-2) with TRBJ2-7; D is possibly TRBD1 (6 bases). Germline CDR1 reads LGHDT; CDR2 reads YNNKEL (reference sequence). V lost 4 bases and J 5 bases, leaving 12 bases between the germline ends. This CDR3 has 13 amino acids. CDR3 in amino acids: CASSRDTEDEQYF. CDR3 coding DNA: TGTGCCAGCAGCCGGGACACCGAAGACGAGCAGTACTTC.

This chain joins TRBV6-5 and TRBJ2-7, with 11 nucleotides matching TRBD1. Trimming took 2 bases from V and 6 from J; bases not matched to a gene: 6. The CDR3 runs to 15 residues. Germline V CDR1 and CDR2: MNHEY, SVGAGI. This chain's CDR3 is CASSYQPGTGGEQYF. The DNA of the CDR3 is TGTGCCAGCAGTTACCAACCCGGGACAGGGGGCGAGCAGTACTTC.

There are a few counts of this clone. The rearrangement links TRBV28 to TRBJ2-7; 8 bases line up with TRBD2. Germline CDR1 is MDHEN and CDR2 is SYDVKM. J gave up 2 bases and V 5 bases, and 14 bases lay outside the gene matches. The CDR3 runs 17 residues. CDR3 sequence (DNA): TGTGCCAGCAGTCAACTTCGAGCGGGAGAGAACCCCTACGAGCAGTACTTC. This sequence encodes CASSQLRAGENPYEQYF.

The V gene is TRBV28, the J gene TRBJ1-2, with 11 bases matching TRBD1. CDR3 length: 16 residues. Germline CDR1 MDHEN, CDR2 SYDVKM. J lost 7 bases, V lost 6 bases, and 13 bases had no gene match. The CDR3 DNA reads TGTGCCAGCAGCTTACCTGCCGGGACAGGGGGAAGTGGCTACACCTTC. Protein product: CASSLPAGTGGSGYTF.

This clone is a singleton in its sample. V gene TRBV18 combines with J gene TRBJ1-2; D might be TRBD1 (5 bases). CDR1 is KGHSH, CDR2 LQKENI, per germline. The CDR3 covers 12 residues. V dropped 3 bases and J dropped 10 bases, with 12 bases sitting between them. The CDR3 DNA sequence: TGTGCCAGCTCACCGGGGGGGACCCTCTACACCTTC. Encoded protein: CASSPGGTLYTF.

The V gene is TRBV5-1, the J gene TRBJ2-1; 14 bases fit TRBD2. This CDR3 has 15 amino acids. The ends lost 4 bases at V and 6 bases at J; junction bases unmatched: 3. The germline gives CDR1 SGHRS, CDR2 YFSETQ. Here the CDR3 DNA reads TGCGCCAGCAGCGGGGGACTAGCGGGAGTCAATGAGCAGTTCTTC. It codes for CASSGGLAGVNEQFF.

The chain employs TRBV5-4 and TRBJ1-3; TRBD1 matches at 7 bases. The junction had 8 bases not matched to a gene; V was cut back by 3 bases and J by 5 bases. CDR1 and CDR2 from the germline V gene are SGHNT and YYREEE (reference sequence). This CDR3 is built from 15 residues. The CDR3 loop is CASSYGDSTRNTIYF. The CDR3 DNA follows: TGTGCCAGCAGCTACGGGGACAGCACCAGAAACACCATATATTTT.

The rearrangement uses TRBV29-1 and TRBJ2-2; D is ambiguous. V gave up 4 bases and J gave up 1 base, with 7 bases separating them. The CDR3 has 13 residues. Germline-derived CDR1 and CDR2 are SQVTM and ANQGSEA. The CDR3 sequence is CSVGPLNTGELFF. In DNA form, the CDR3 reads TGCAGCGTTGGGCCTCTGAACACCGGGGAGCTGTTTTTT.

The chain joins TRBV6-2 or TRBV6-3 to TRBJ1-6; tentative D call: TRBD1 (6 bases). The CDR3 runs 14 residues. Germline-derived CDR1 and CDR2 are MNHEY and SVGEGT. Trimming removed 5 bases at V and 3 bases at J, with 8 bases between. In DNA form, the CDR3 reads TGTGCCAGCAGTGCACAGGGCTATAATTCACCCCTCCACTTT. This translates into CASSAQGYNSPLHF.

The rearrangement links TRBV18 to TRBJ1-5; 7 nucleotides agree with TRBD1. The length of the CDR3 is 14 residues. The V gene's germline CDR1 is KGHSH and CDR2 LQKENI. V was clipped by 6 bases and J by 2 bases; unmatched bases: 4. The CDR3 DNA is TGTGCCAGCTCCTACGGGACAGGCAATCAGCCCCAGCATTTT. Amino acids: CASSYGTGNQPQHF.

The chain is built from TRBV5-8 and TRBJ2-1; TRBD2 matches 11 bases. Germline values: CDR1 SGHTS, CDR2 YDEGEE. The CDR3 has 16 residues. Trimming took 4 bases from V and 8 from J; bases not matched to a gene: 11. In DNA, the CDR3 is TGTGCCAGCAGCACCGAACTAGCGGGAGATGGGGATGAGCAGTTCTTC. It yields the protein CASSTELAGDGDEQFF.

The V call is TRBV18, the J call TRBJ2-6; possibly TRBD2 for D (7 bases). The germline CDR1 and CDR2 sequences are KGHSH and LQKENI. This CDR3 comprises 17 residues. The V and J ends lost 5 bases and 1 base respectively, with 15 bases between them. CDR3 in DNA: TGTGCCAGCTCATCCTCCGCGGGGGCTTCTGGGGCCAACGTCCTGACTTTC. Protein sequence: CASSSSAGASGANVLTF.

The chain uses TRBV7-9 and TRBJ2-2, with 13 bases lining up with TRBD2. Losses at the gene ends were 4 bases for V and 0 bases for J; bases not matched to a gene: 2. The CDR3 runs 17 residues. Germline CDR1 reads SEHNR; CDR2 reads FQNEAQ (reference sequence). CDR3 nucleotide sequence: TGTGCCAGCAGCTCACTAGCGGGAGGGCCGAACACCGGGGAGCTGTTTTTT. It translates to CASSSLAGGPNTGELFF.